The present entry profiles one T cell receptor beta chain with its context. This specimen comes from a study of blood T cell repertoires in COVID-19. On the study more broadly: Samples of COVID-19 (acute and convalescent) were obtained from the United States, Italy and Spain. PBMCs, B-cell-depleted T cells, or T cells provided the cDNA or gDNA that made up the material.

Original data processing: From reference gene primer amplification, estimates of nucleated cell counts were derived. Using immunoSEQ multiplex PCR, the repertoire was profiled, and TCRdb retains in-frame clones only, with some absent. That table furnishes V, J and clone size, whereas the DNA furnished D and trimming. This table holds approximately 69,000 clones, about 70% found once. The V segment lost 9 bases and the J segment 2 bases; nucleotides outside the gene matches: 9. Germline CDR1 SGHAT, CDR2 FQDESV (reference sequence). The CDR3 covers 16 residues. This clonotype originated in a man aged 60-69 years with acute or convalescent COVID-19. The sample comprised peripheral blood. The V and J genes are TRBV11-1 and TRBJ2-6; 8 nucleotides align to TRBD2. CDR3 DNA: TGTGCCAGGGAACACAGCGGGGGCCCTGGGGCCAACGTCCTGACTTTC. It specifies CAREHSGGPGANVLTF.